Shown below are 19 T cell receptor beta chains from a single sample sequenced in a study of blood T cell repertoires in COVID-19. The protocol was immunoSEQ multiplex PCR, while the TCRdb copy is restricted to in-frame clones and leaves out a portion. The repertoire consists of under 130,000 clones, with 65% to 80% occurring once and the leading ten covering roughly 21%. Input material: peripheral blood. The source of these receptors is a woman in her sixties or seventies with acute or convalescent COVID-19.

The chain combines TRBV21-1 with TRBJ1-1; the table gives TRBD1 as D, unverified against the DNA. TRBV21-1 is a pseudogene segment. This CDR3 spans 19 amino acids. The CDR3 loop is CASSNPIWDRGPENTEAFF. As DNA, the CDR3 is TGTGCCAGCAGCAACCCCATTTGGGACAGGGGGCCGGAGAACACTGAAGCTTTCTTT.

This clone came up many times. V usage is TRBV7-2 and J usage is TRBJ1-1, with a tentative D call TRBD1 (6 bases). Germline loops: CDR1 SGHTA, CDR2 FQGNSA. The CDR3 extends over 16 amino acids. The V end lost 5 bases, the J end lost 6 bases, and 22 bases lay between the germline ends. The CDR3 sequence is CASSVDSGAMRAEAFF. CDR3 nucleotides: TGTGCCAGCAGCGTGGACAGCGGTGCTATGAGGGCTGAAGCTTTCTTT.

A word on this clone: A read error may be the cause here, since a much bigger clone is one base away. The sample holds other DNA sequences that translate to the same CDR3. This rearrangement joins TRBV5-1 to TRBJ2-7; TRBD2 agrees at 8 bases. Looked up from germline, CDR1 is SGHRS and CDR2 is YFSETQ. The CDR3 is 16 amino acids. V gave up 10 bases and J gave up 7 bases; unmatched junction bases: 22. CDR3 sequence reads: CACLRGWGGRGGEQYF. The CDR3 DNA reads as TGCGCCTGCTTGCGCGGTTGGGGGGGCCGGGGGGGGGAGCAGTACTTC.

The chain recombines TRBV3-1 (or the pseudogene TRBV3-2) with TRBJ2-6; D remains unclear. V gave up 7 bases and J gave up 5 bases, with 12 bases separating them. The CDR3 is 14 residues long. The germline V gene encodes CDR1 LGHDT and CDR2 YNNKEL (reference sequence). The chain's CDR3 is CASKNDQRANVLTF. The CDR3 DNA reads TGTGCCAGCAAGAATGATCAGAGGGCCAACGTCCTGACTTTC.

The J gene is TRBJ2-6, the V gene TRBV3-1 (or the pseudogene TRBV3-2), with 7 bases aligning to TRBD1. Germline CDR1 is LGHDT and CDR2 is YNNKEL (reference sequence). This CDR3 comprises 17 residues. V gave up 6 bases and J gave up 0 bases; unmatched junction bases: 8. CDR3 coding DNA: TGTGCCAGCAGTAAGACAGGGTTTAGCTCTGGGGCCAACGTCCTGACTTTC. Translating gives CASSKTGFSSGANVLTF.

This chain links TRBV11-3 with TRBJ2-1, with TRBD1 matching 9 bases. The junction had 3 bases not matched to a gene; V was cut back by 1 base and J by 8 bases. Per the germline V gene, CDR1 is SGHNT and CDR2 is YENEEA. CDR3 length: 14 amino acids. The chain's CDR3 is CASSLGDRVDEQFF. DNA of the CDR3: TGTGCCAGCAGCTTAGGGGACAGGGTCGATGAGCAGTTCTTC.

This clone has more than one count but fewer than ten. The chain has TRBV13 and TRBJ2-3; D possibly corresponds to TRBD1 (5 bases). Trimming took 1 base from V and 1 from J, leaving 18 bases between them. Looked up from germline, CDR1 is PRHDT and CDR2 is FYEKMQ (reference sequence). This CDR3 contains 18 residues. The CDR3: CASSLVAAGRFGTDTQYF. CDR3 bases: TGTGCCAGCAGCTTAGTTGCTGCAGGGCGTTTTGGCACAGATACGCAGTATTTT.

This clone occurred once. V gene TRBV18 combines with J gene TRBJ2-7; 11 bases line up with TRBD2. Germline V gene lookup returns CDR1 KGHSH and CDR2 LQKENI. This CDR3 has 16 amino acids. The J segment lost 1 base and the V segment lost 1 base, leaving 3 bases of the junction unmatched. DNA of the CDR3: TGTGCCAGCTCACCACTTAGCGGGGGGGCTTCCTACGAGCAGTACTTC. Amino acid sequence: CASSPLSGGASYEQYF. Based on the CDR3 plus reference TRBV18 and TRBJ2-7, the full variable domain is NAGVMQNPRHLVRRRGQEARLRCSPMKGHSHVYWYRQLPEEGLKFMVYLQKENIIDESGMPKERFSAEFPKEGPSILRIQQVVRGDSAAYFCASSPLSGGASYEQYFGPGTRLTVT.

The chain recombines TRBV14 with TRBJ2-5; D possibly corresponds to TRBD1 (6 bases). Germline lookup yields CDR1 SGHDN and CDR2 FVKESK. Trimming stripped 2 bases from V and 0 bases from J, with 13 bases between. The CDR3 spans 16 residues. In DNA form, the CDR3 reads TGTGCCAGCAGCCAAACGGGACACCAGTACCAAGAGACCCAGTACTTC. Translated, it gives CASSQTGHQYQETQYF.

This clone was counted once. V and J are TRBV5-8 and TRBJ2-3, with D tentatively TRBD2 (5 bases). Germline CDR1 SGHTS, CDR2 YDEGEE. The ends were cut back, 7 bases at V and 7 bases at J, with 13 bases in the middle. The CDR3 runs to 12 residues. CDR3 DNA sequence: TGTGCCAGCGAGCTAGCAAAGAATACGCAGTATTTT. Its protein product is CASELAKNTQYF.

V gene TRBV20-1 combines with J gene TRBJ1-6; D is unresolved. Trimming left V 3 bases short and J 0 bases short, with 9 bases between. Germline loops: CDR1 DFQATT, CDR2 SNEGSKA (reference sequence). The CDR3 is 15 amino acids. This CDR3 is CSASLGSSYNSPLHF. The CDR3 DNA reads as TGCAGTGCTAGTCTAGGGAGCTCCTATAATTCACCCCTCCACTTT.

This rearrangement joins TRBV7-9 to TRBJ1-2; D may be TRBD1 (6 bases). The germline CDR1 and CDR2 sequences are SEHNR and FQNEAQ (reference sequence). Deletions cut 3 bases from V and 0 bases from J, with 11 bases between. CDR3 length: 15 residues. The CDR3 region has the DNA TGTGCCAGCAGCTTCGGGACACCGACTAACTATGGCTACACCTTC. It codes for CASSFGTPTNYGYTF.

This chain links TRBV28 with TRBJ1-4; 8 bases map to TRBD1. The length of the CDR3 is 15 residues. CDR1 is MDHEN, CDR2 SYDVKM, per germline. V trimming: 5 bases; J trimming: 3 bases; junction bases outside the gene matches: 5. CDR3 DNA sequence: TGTGCCAGCAGTCTCCCAGGGGGCTCTAATGAAAAACTGTTTTTT. It codes for CASSLPGGSNEKLFF.

The V call is TRBV4-1, the J call TRBJ1-3, with D possibly being TRBD1 (6 bases). The CDR3 consists of 14 residues. V was clipped by 1 base and J by 5 bases, with 9 bases between them. Germline loops: CDR1 MGHRA, CDR2 YSYEKL. CDR3 in DNA: TGCGCCAGCAGCCAAGGAGGGGGAAGAAACACCATATATTTT. Translating gives CASSQGGGRNTIYF.

This chain connects TRBV28 to TRBJ1-1; 7 bases match TRBD1. Germline CDR1 reads MDHEN; CDR2 reads SYDVKM. The CDR3 covers 14 residues. J gave up 5 bases and V 5 bases, and 8 bases lay outside the gene matches. CDR3 amino acids: CASSPPAGGTEAFF. The CDR3 DNA sequence: TGTGCCAGCAGTCCCCCGGCAGGGGGAACTGAAGCTTTCTTT.

This clone was detected only a few times. The chain joins TRBV6-2 or TRBV6-3 to TRBJ2-1; the match to TRBD1 covers 9 bases. The germline CDR1 and CDR2 sequences are MNHEY and SVGEGT. V lost 4 bases and J lost 7; bases outside the gene matches: 14. CDR3 length: 17 residues. This CDR3 is CASSSLLLGQGSNEQFF. The CDR3 nucleotides read TGTGCCAGCAGTTCTCTCCTGTTGGGACAGGGTAGTAATGAGCAGTTCTTC.

V and J are TRBV24-1 and TRBJ2-1, with 13 positions matching TRBD2. The germline V gene has CDR1 KGHDR and CDR2 SFDVKD. The V segment lost 4 bases and the J segment 10 bases; nucleotides outside the gene matches: 12. The CDR3 length is 17 residues. The chain's CDR3 is CATSDAGTSGARLEQFF. The CDR3 bases are TGTGCCACCAGTGACGCCGGGACTAGCGGGGCCCGGTTGGAGCAGTTCTTC.

The V and J genes are TRBV7-9 and TRBJ2-5; 7 nucleotides match TRBD2. Germline lookup yields CDR1 SEHNR and CDR2 FQNEAQ (reference sequence). With 3 bases clipped from V and 5 bases from J, the junction kept 6 bases outside the gene matches. This CDR3 is 14 amino acids long. The CDR3 reads CASSFLAGGETQYF. The CDR3 DNA is TGTGCCAGCAGCTTTTTAGCGGGTGGGGAGACCCAGTACTTC.

CDR3 nucleotide sequence: TGTGCCAGCAGCGCAAGGGACAGGGGGCGCCCCTATGGCTACACCTTC. This codes for CASSARDRGRPYGYTF. J is TRBJ1-2 and V is TRBV27, with 12 nucleotides matching TRBD1. J gave up 4 bases and V 6 bases, and 9 bases lay outside the gene matches. The CDR3 length is 16 residues. Germline V gene lookup returns CDR1 MNHEY and CDR2 SMNVEV (reference sequence).